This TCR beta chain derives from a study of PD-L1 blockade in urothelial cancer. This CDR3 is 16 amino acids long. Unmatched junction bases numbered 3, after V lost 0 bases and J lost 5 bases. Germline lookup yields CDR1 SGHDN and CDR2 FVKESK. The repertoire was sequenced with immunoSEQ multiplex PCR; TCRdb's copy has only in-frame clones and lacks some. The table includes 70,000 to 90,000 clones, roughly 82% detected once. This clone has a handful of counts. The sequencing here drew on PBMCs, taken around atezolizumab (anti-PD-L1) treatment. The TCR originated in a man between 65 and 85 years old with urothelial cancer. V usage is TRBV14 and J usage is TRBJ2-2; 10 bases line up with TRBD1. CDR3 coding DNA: TGTGCCAGCAGCCAAGAAGGACAGGGGGAGACCGGGGAGCTGTTTTTT. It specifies CASSQEGQGETGELFF.